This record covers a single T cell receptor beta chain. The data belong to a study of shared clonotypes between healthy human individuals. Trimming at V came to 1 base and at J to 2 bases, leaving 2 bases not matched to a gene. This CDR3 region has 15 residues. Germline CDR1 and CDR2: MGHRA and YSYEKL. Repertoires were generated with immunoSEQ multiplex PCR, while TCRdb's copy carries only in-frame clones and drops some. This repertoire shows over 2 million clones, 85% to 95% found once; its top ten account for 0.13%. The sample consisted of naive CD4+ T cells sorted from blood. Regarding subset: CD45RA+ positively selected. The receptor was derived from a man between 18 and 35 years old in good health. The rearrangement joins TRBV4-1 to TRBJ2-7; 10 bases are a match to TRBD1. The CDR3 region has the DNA TGCGCCAGCAGCCAAGGACAGGGGGCGACCTACGAGCAGTACTTC. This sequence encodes CASSQGQGATYEQYF.